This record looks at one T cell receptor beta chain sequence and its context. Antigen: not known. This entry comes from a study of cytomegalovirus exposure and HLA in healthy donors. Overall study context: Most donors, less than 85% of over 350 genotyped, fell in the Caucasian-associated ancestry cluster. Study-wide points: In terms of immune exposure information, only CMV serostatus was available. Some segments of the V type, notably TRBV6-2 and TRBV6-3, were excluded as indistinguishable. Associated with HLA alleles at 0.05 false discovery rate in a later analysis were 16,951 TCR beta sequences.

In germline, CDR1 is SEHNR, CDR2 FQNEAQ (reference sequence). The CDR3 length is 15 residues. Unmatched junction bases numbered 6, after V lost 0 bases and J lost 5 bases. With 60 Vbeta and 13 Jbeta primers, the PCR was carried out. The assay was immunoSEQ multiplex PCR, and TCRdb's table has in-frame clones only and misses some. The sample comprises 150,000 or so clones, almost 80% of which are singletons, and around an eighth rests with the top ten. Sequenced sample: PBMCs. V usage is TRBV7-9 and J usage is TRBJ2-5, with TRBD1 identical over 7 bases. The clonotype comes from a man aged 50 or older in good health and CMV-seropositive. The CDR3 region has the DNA TGTGCCAGCAGCTTAGCGGCCCGCAGGGGGGAGACCCAGTACTTC. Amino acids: CASSLAARRGETQYF.